This T cell receptor beta chain appears in the sequencing data of a study of blood T cell repertoires in COVID-19. V was cut by 6 bases and J by 5 bases, with 12 bases left in between. In germline, CDR1 is SQVTM, CDR2 ANQGSEA. The CDR3 consists of 12 residues. Sequenced by immunoSEQ multiplex PCR; TCRdb stores in-frame clones only, minus some. The table records about 210,000 clones, 80% of them present only once. Material for sequencing was peripheral blood. This TCR came from a woman aged 70 to 79 with acute or convalescent COVID-19. J is TRBJ2-3 and V is TRBV29-1, with unresolved D. The CDR3 loop is CSVTVLGDTQYF. Written as DNA, the CDR3 is TGCAGCGTCACCGTCCTAGGAGATACGCAGTATTTT.